The TCR beta chain under discussion was sequenced for a study of regulatory T cells in long-lasting Graves disease. Study-wide context: The definition of persistent Graves' disease was over 5 years of antithyroid drugs with positive TSH receptor antibodies.

Comment on this clonotype: Its antigen is not known.

Described time point: persistent/refractory GD, antithyroid drugs over 5 years with positive TRAb. TCR sequences were obtained from RNA taken from PBMCs. Notes on the study in general: Comparison showed that persistent patients shared more public clonotypes (2,741) than new patients (roughly 970).

The authors built TCR beta libraries using iRepertoire HTBI primers and Arm-PCR of CDR3 regions. TCRdb passed the multiplex PCR reads through MiXCR, listing each CDR3 protein once. There are 400,000 or so distinct CDR3 sequences in the sample; about 20% occur only once, and more than 20% lies in the top ten. The clonotype comes from a female donor with Graves disease. The sample was peripheral blood mononuclear cells (PBMCs), taken when the disease was refractory, from a patient treated with antithyroid drugs.

CDR3 DNA sequence: TGTGCCAGCAGTTACAGTACGCACAGAGAGCAGTTCTTC. The encoded protein is CASSYSTHREQFF. The V call is TRBV6-2 or TRBV6-3, the J call TRBJ2-1; no clear D. V lost 2 bases, J lost 10 bases, and 12 bases lay in between. CDR1 and CDR2 from the germline V gene are MNHEY and SVGEGT. This CDR3 has 13 amino acids.